The T cell receptor beta chain described here comes from a study of OX40 agonist ivuxolimab in advanced cancers. Trimming took off 2 bases at V and 13 bases at J, with 10 bases between the two ends. Germline V gives CDR1 SGHRS, CDR2 YFSETQ. The CDR3 contains 11 residues. Repertoires were generated with immunoSEQ multiplex PCR, while TCRdb's copy carries only in-frame clones and drops some. This table has roughly 87,000 clones, less than 95% appearing once. The receptor's source is an adult with an advanced solid tumor such as melanoma, head and neck, liver or kidney cancer. The starting material was CD4+ or CD8+ T cells sorted from blood, obtained in a trial of the OX40 agonist ivuxolimab. This chain joins TRBV5-1 and TRBJ2-1; no definite D call. CDR3 protein: CASSFNGYQFF. CDR3 nucleotides: TGCGCCAGCAGCTTTAACGGTTACCAGTTCTTC.